These T cell receptor beta chains were read from a single sample in a study of blood T cell repertoires in COVID-19. TCRdb's copy holds only in-frame clones and misses some; the assay was immunoSEQ multiplex PCR. The data show more than 100,000 clones, less than 85% seen once. Material for sequencing was peripheral blood. The receptors come from a woman older than 75 with acute or convalescent COVID-19. CDR3s include the opening cysteine and the closing phenylalanine or tryptophan. Fields, in order: D gene, J gene, clone size, V gene, CDR3 protein, CDR3 DNA. D genes are given only for firm matches. Only some rows state a clone size, as once, few, many or a class for expanded clones.

D gene: -; J gene: TRBJ1-2; clone size: -; V gene: TRBV2; CDR3 protein: CASSERLDSNYGYTF; CDR3 DNA: TGTGCCAGCAGTGAAAGACTGGACAGTAACTATGGCTACACCTTC
D gene: -; J gene: TRBJ2-7; clone size: -; V gene: TRBV12-3/TRBV12-4; CDR3 protein: CASSFKHEQYF; CDR3 DNA: TGTGCCAGCAGTTTCAAGCACGAGCAGTACTTC
D gene: -; J gene: TRBJ2-5; clone size: once; V gene: TRBV5-4; CDR3 protein: CASSLPAGTQYF; CDR3 DNA: TGTGCCAGCAGCTTACCCGCCGGGACCCAGTACTTC
D gene: TRBD2; J gene: TRBJ2-5; clone size: -; V gene: TRBV30; CDR3 protein: CAWSVRRGIQYF; CDR3 DNA: TGTGCCTGGAGTGTAAGGCGGGGGATACAGTACTTC
D gene: TRBD1; J gene: TRBJ1-4; clone size: -; V gene: TRBV6-5; CDR3 protein: CASSRRTGEEKLFF; CDR3 DNA: TGTGCCAGCAGTCGACGGACAGGGGAAGAAAAACTGTTTTTT
D gene: TRBD1; J gene: TRBJ2-7; clone size: -; V gene: TRBV6-5; CDR3 protein: CASSYATGARYEQYF; CDR3 DNA: TGTGCCAGCAGTTACGCGACAGGGGCCCGCTACGAGCAGTACTTC
D gene: -; J gene: TRBJ2-5; clone size: many; V gene: TRBV7-2; CDR3 protein: CASSLYGGDQETQYF; CDR3 DNA: TGTGCCAGCAGCTTATACGGCGGGGATCAAGAGACCCAGTACTTC
D gene: -; J gene: TRBJ1-4; clone size: -; V gene: TRBV19; CDR3 protein: CASSIGGIRSGEKLFF; CDR3 DNA: TGTGCCAGTAGTATAGGAGGTATCCGGTCTGGGGAAAAACTGTTTTTT
D gene: TRBD2; J gene: TRBJ2-5; clone size: -; V gene: TRBV29-1; CDR3 protein: CSVEKLAGAPSQETQYF; CDR3 DNA: TGCAGCGTTGAAAAACTAGCGGGGGCCCCAAGTCAAGAGACCCAGTACTTC
D gene: -; J gene: TRBJ2-7; clone size: -; V gene: TRBV4-3; CDR3 protein: CASSQVSSAYEQYF; CDR3 DNA: TGCGCCAGCAGCCAAGTCTCTAGCGCCTACGAGCAGTACTTC
D gene: TRBD1; J gene: TRBJ1-5; clone size: few; V gene: TRBV15; CDR3 protein: CATSQGVINQPQHF; CDR3 DNA: TGTGCCACCAGCCAGGGGGTGATCAATCAGCCCCAGCATTTT
D gene: -; J gene: TRBJ1-6; clone size: -; V gene: TRBV19; CDR3 protein: CASSIIRRGSPLHF; CDR3 DNA: TGTGCCAGTAGTATCATCCGCCGTGGCTCACCCCTCCACTTT
D gene: TRBD1; J gene: TRBJ1-3; clone size: -; V gene: TRBV19; CDR3 protein: CASKGQGAGNTIYF; CDR3 DNA: TGTGCCAGTAAGGGGCAGGGGGCTGGAAACACCATATATTTT
D gene: -; J gene: TRBJ2-3; clone size: -; V gene: TRBV5-1; CDR3 protein: CASSPIPGTLSTDTQYF; CDR3 DNA: TGCGCCAGCAGCCCGATCCCAGGGACACTTAGCACAGATACGCAGTATTTT
D gene: -; J gene: TRBJ2-1; clone size: -; V gene: TRBV19; CDR3 protein: CASSRVGGYYNEQFF; CDR3 DNA: TGTGCCAGTAGTAGGGTGGGAGGATACTACAATGAGCAGTTCTTC
D gene: TRBD1; J gene: TRBJ1-6; clone size: -; V gene: TRBV5-1; CDR3 protein: CASSSGTGASPLHF; CDR3 DNA: TGCGCCAGCAGCTCCGGGACAGGGGCTTCACCCCTCCACTTT
D gene: -; J gene: TRBJ2-7; clone size: -; V gene: TRBV7-2; CDR3 protein: CASSLPAAGAKSSYEQYF; CDR3 DNA: TGTGCCAGCAGCTTACCCGCAGCAGGGGCCAAGAGCTCCTACGAGCAGTACTTC
D gene: TRBD1; J gene: TRBJ1-6; clone size: -; V gene: TRBV19; CDR3 protein: CASSPRTGSSYNSPLHF; CDR3 DNA: TGTGCCAGTAGTCCGCGGACAGGGAGCTCCTATAATTCACCCCTCCACTTT
D gene: -; J gene: TRBJ1-2; clone size: once; V gene: TRBV29-1; CDR3 protein: CSVEERASGYGYTF; CDR3 DNA: TGCAGCGTTGAAGAAAGGGCCTCAGGGTATGGCTACACCTTC
D gene: -; J gene: TRBJ1-4; clone size: -; V gene: TRBV4-1; CDR3 protein: CASSQDWYENEKLFF; CDR3 DNA: TGCGCCAGCAGCCAAGATTGGTACGAGAATGAAAAACTGTTTTTT
D gene: TRBD1; J gene: TRBJ1-1; clone size: -; V gene: TRBV18; CDR3 protein: CASSLGQGGTEAFF; CDR3 DNA: TGTGCCAGCTCACTCGGGCAGGGGGGAACTGAAGCTTTCTTT
D gene: -; J gene: TRBJ1-2; clone size: -; V gene: TRBV6-5; CDR3 protein: CASSQDSPYGYTF; CDR3 DNA: TGTGCCAGCAGTCAGGACAGTCCCTATGGCTACACCTTC
D gene: -; J gene: TRBJ2-7; clone size: few; V gene: TRBV14; CDR3 protein: CASSQSSGRFYEQYF; CDR3 DNA: TGTGCCAGCAGCCAGAGTAGCGGTCGTTTCTACGAGCAGTACTTC
D gene: -; J gene: TRBJ2-2; clone size: -; V gene: TRBV11-2; CDR3 protein: CASSWGVAVNTGELFF; CDR3 DNA: TGTGCCAGCAGCTGGGGGGTAGCGGTAAACACCGGGGAGCTGTTTTTT
D gene: -; J gene: TRBJ2-1; clone size: -; V gene: TRBV15; CDR3 protein: CATSRSGLTGYEQFF; CDR3 DNA: TGTGCCACCAGCAGATCGGGACTTACTGGCTACGAGCAGTTCTTC
D gene: -; J gene: TRBJ1-2; clone size: few; V gene: TRBV2; CDR3 protein: CASRLMAAGDYGYTF; CDR3 DNA: TGTGCCAGCAGGCTAATGGCAGCGGGGGACTATGGCTACACCTTC
D gene: TRBD2; J gene: TRBJ2-3; clone size: -; V gene: TRBV9; CDR3 protein: CASSVEGTSATDTQYF; CDR3 DNA: TGTGCCAGCAGCGTAGAAGGGACTAGCGCCACAGATACGCAGTATTTT
D gene: TRBD1; J gene: TRBJ2-7; clone size: -; V gene: TRBV30; CDR3 protein: CAWSFSQGRYEQYF; CDR3 DNA: TGTGCCTGGAGCTTCTCACAGGGGCGCTACGAGCAGTACTTC
D gene: -; J gene: TRBJ1-5; clone size: -; V gene: TRBV15; CDR3 protein: CATSRRRGTSVNQPQHF; CDR3 DNA: TGTGCCACCAGCAGACGCCGAGGGACATCAGTCAATCAGCCCCAGCATTTT
D gene: TRBD2; J gene: TRBJ2-7; clone size: few; V gene: TRBV5-4; CDR3 protein: CASSRSGLAYEQYF; CDR3 DNA: TGTGCCAGCAGCAGATCGGGACTAGCCTACGAGCAGTACTTC
D gene: TRBD1; J gene: TRBJ2-1; clone size: -; V gene: TRBV27; CDR3 protein: CASSLSGQGARRNEQFF; CDR3 DNA: TGTGCCAGCAGTTTATCGGGACAGGGGGCGCGGCGCAATGAGCAGTTCTTC
D gene: -; J gene: TRBJ2-7; clone size: -; V gene: TRBV6-5; CDR3 protein: CASSYSQAPTYEQYF; CDR3 DNA: TGTGCCAGCAGTTACTCCCAGGCCCCGACCTACGAGCAGTACTTC
D gene: TRBD2; J gene: TRBJ2-1; clone size: -; V gene: TRBV7-9; CDR3 protein: CASSPIGLAGVDEQFF; CDR3 DNA: TGTGCCAGCAGCCCCATAGGGCTAGCGGGAGTGGATGAGCAGTTCTTC
D gene: -; J gene: TRBJ2-2; clone size: -; V gene: TRBV10-2; CDR3 protein: CASSEAVRSTGELFF; CDR3 DNA: TGCGCCAGCAGTGAGGCAGTACGTTCCACCGGGGAGCTGTTTTTT
D gene: -; J gene: TRBJ1-6; clone size: -; V gene: TRBV11-2; CDR3 protein: CASSGQLYNSPLHF; CDR3 DNA: TGTGCCAGCAGCGGGCAGTTGTATAATTCACCCCTCCACTTT
D gene: -; J gene: TRBJ2-2; clone size: -; V gene: TRBV5-1; CDR3 protein: CASSSGQPTGELFF; CDR3 DNA: TGCGCCAGCAGCTCGGGACAACCCACCGGGGAGCTGTTTTTT
D gene: -; J gene: TRBJ1-2; clone size: -; V gene: TRBV7-9; CDR3 protein: CASSTTPGGHYGYTF; CDR3 DNA: TGTGCCAGCAGCACCACCCCCGGGGGGCACTATGGCTACACCTTC
D gene: -; J gene: TRBJ1-6; clone size: few; V gene: TRBV7-9; CDR3 protein: CASSFSGGEGNSPLHF; CDR3 DNA: TGTGCCAGCAGCTTTTCTGGGGGCGAGGGTAATTCACCCCTCCACTTT
D gene: TRBD1; J gene: TRBJ1-5; clone size: few; V gene: TRBV2; CDR3 protein: CASSDLRDSRNQPQHF; CDR3 DNA: TGTGCCAGCAGTGACCTCCGGGACAGTCGAAATCAGCCCCAGCATTTT
D gene: -; J gene: TRBJ2-5; clone size: -; V gene: TRBV7-2; CDR3 protein: CASSSLWGPTDQETQYF; CDR3 DNA: TGTGCCAGCAGCTCCCTTTGGGGGCCGACAGACCAAGAGACCCAGTACTTC